The entry below describes one TCR beta chain. This entry belongs to a study of PD-L1 blockade in urothelial cancer. Study overall: Analyses were performed on blood at 3 weeks after treatment start (the second dose) and at 6 weeks. Typically, measured as a median, blood samples had 130,000 to 150,000 T cells.

The data were produced by immunoSEQ multiplex PCR, yet TCRdb's version contains in-frame clones alone and is incomplete. The data contain about 45,000 clones, around nine tenths of them singletons. This CDR3 is built from 16 residues. J was trimmed by 2 bases and V by 2 bases; bases with no gene match: 7. Germline loops: CDR1 SGHTA, CDR2 FQGTGA. Regarding time point: pretreatment peripheral blood. The source is a donor aged 40 or older with urothelial cancer. The sample here was PBMCs, taken around atezolizumab (anti-PD-L1) treatment. This rearrangement joins TRBV7-3 to TRBJ2-3; 7 bases are shared with TRBD2. CDR3 amino acids: CASSLGRDYFTDTQYF. CDR3 DNA sequence: TGTGCCAGCAGCTTAGGGCGGGACTACTTCACAGATACGCAGTATTTT.